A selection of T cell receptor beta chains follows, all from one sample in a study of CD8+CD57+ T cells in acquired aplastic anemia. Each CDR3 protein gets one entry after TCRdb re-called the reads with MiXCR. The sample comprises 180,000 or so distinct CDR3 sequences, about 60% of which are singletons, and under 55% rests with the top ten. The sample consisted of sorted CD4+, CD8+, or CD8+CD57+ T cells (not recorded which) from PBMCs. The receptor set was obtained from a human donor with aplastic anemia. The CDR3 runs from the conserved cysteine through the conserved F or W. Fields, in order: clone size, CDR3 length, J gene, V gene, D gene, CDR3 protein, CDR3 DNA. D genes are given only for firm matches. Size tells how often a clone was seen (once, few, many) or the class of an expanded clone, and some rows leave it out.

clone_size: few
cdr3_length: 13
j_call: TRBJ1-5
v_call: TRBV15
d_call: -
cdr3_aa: CATSKDWGGVQHF
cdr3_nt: TGTGCCACCAGCAAAGATTGGGGAGGGGTCCAGCATTTT

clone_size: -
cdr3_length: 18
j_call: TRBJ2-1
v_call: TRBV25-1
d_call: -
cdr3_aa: CASSDIADPMREYNEQFF
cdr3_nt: TGTGCCAGCAGTGATATTGCCGATCCGATGCGGGAATACAATGAGCAGTTCTTC

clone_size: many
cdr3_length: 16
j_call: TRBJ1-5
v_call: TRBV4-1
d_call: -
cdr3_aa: CASSQKGGQGNQPQHF
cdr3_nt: TGCGCCAGCAGCCAAAAGGGGGGACAAGGCAATCAGCCCCAGCATTTT

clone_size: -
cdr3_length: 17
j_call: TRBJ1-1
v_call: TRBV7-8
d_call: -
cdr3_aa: CASSYLPLDTLNTEAFF
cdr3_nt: TGTGCCAGCAGCTACTTACCGTTGGACACTTTAAACACTGAAGCTTTCTTT

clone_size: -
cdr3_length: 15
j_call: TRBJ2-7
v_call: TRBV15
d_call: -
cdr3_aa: CATSRDSAGSYEQYF
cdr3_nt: TGTGCCACCAGCAGAGATTCGGCCGGATCCTACGAGCAGTACTTC

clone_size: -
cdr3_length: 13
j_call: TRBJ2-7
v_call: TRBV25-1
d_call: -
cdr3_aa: CASRNRGFYEQYF
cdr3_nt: TGTGCCAGCAGGAATCGGGGATTCTACGAGCAGTACTTC

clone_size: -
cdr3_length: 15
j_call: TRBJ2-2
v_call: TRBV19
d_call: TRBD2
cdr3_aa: CASSLREVGTGELFF
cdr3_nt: TGTGCCAGTAGTCTGCGGGAGGTCGGCACCGGGGAGCTGTTTTTT

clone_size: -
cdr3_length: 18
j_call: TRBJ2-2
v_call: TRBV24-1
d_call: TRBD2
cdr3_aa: CATSDLPAGGRGTGELFF
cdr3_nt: TGTGCCACCAGTGATTTGCCAGCGGGGGGCCGGGGCACCGGGGAGCTGTTTTTT

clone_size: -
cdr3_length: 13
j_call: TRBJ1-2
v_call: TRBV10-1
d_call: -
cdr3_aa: CASSWDKHYGYTF
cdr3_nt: TGCGCCAGCAGTTGGGACAAGCACTATGGCTACACCTTC

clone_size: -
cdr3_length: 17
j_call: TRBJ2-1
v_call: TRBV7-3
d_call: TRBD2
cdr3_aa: CASSLKPTSGGYNEQFF
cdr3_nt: TGTGCCAGCAGCTTAAAACCAACTAGCGGGGGGTACAATGAGCAGTTCTTC

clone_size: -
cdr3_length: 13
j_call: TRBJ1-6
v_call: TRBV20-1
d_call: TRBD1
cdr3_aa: CSARTGANSPLHF
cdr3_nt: TGCAGTGCCCGGACAGGGGCCAATTCACCCCTCCACTTT

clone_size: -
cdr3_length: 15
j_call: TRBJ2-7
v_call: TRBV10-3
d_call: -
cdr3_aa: CTISDAIETSYEQYF
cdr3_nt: TGTACCATCAGTGATGCTATCGAGACCTCCTACGAGCAGTACTTC

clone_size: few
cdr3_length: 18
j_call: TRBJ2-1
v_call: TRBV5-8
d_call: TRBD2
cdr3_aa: CASSSWTSGGPDYNEQFF
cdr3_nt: TGTGCCAGCAGCTCTTGGACTAGCGGGGGGCCAGACTACAATGAGCAGTTCTTC

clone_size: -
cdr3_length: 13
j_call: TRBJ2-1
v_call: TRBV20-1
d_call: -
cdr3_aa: CSAGGRSYNEQFF
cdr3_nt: TGCAGTGCTGGCGGCCGATCCTACAATGAGCAGTTCTTC

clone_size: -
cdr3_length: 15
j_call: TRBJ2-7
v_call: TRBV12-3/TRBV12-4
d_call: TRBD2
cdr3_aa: CASSLRTSWSYEQYF
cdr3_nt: TGTGCCAGCAGTTTGCGGACTAGTTGGAGCTACGAGCAGTACTTC

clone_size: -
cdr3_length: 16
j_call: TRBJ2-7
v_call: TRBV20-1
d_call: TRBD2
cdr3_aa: CSARDSASGSFYEQYF
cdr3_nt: TGCAGTGCTAGAGATTCGGCTAGCGGGAGTTTCTACGAGCAGTACTTC

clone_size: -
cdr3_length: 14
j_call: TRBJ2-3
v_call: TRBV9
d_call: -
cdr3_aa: CASSVEGGPDTQYF
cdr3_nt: TGTGCCAGCAGCGTAGAGGGGGGTCCAGATACGCAGTATTTT

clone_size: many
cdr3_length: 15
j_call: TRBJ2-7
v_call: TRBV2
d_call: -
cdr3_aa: CAIPASPESSYEQYF
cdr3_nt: TGTGCCATCCCCGCTTCTCCAGAGAGCTCCTACGAGCAGTACTTC

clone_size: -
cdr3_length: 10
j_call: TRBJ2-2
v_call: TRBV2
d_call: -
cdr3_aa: CASGPGELFF
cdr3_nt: TGTGCCAGCGGCCCCGGGGAGCTGTTTTTT

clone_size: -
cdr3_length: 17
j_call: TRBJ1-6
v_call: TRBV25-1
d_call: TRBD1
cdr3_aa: CASSGTKGQGINSPLHF
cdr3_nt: TGTGCCAGCAGTGGCACAAAAGGACAGGGGATTAATTCACCCCTCCACTTT

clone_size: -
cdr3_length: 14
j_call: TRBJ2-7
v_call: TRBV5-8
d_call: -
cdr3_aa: CASSLGHILYEQYF
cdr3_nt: TGTGCCAGCAGCTTAGGACATATACTTTACGAGCAGTACTTC

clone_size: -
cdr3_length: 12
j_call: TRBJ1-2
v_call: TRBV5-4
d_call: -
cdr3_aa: CASSNAPNGYTF
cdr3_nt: TGTGCCAGCAGCAACGCACCAAATGGCTACACCTTC